A single sample gave rise to the 15 T cell receptor beta chains below, sequenced in a study of cytomegalovirus exposure and HLA in healthy donors. Vbeta (60) and Jbeta (13) primers were used in the PCR. Profiling relied on immunoSEQ multiplex PCR, and the TCRdb table lists in-frame clones only, not all of them. Counted here are 200,000 or so clones, about 81% occurring once; the ten biggest clones make up 6.5%. The sample taken for sequencing was PBMCs. The receptors come from a woman in her forties or fifties in good health and CMV-seropositive.

This clone was recorded once. This chain links TRBV6-4 with TRBJ2-3, with D hard to call. This CDR3 has 14 residues. CDR1 MRHNA and CDR2 SNTAGT come from the germline V gene. V was clipped by 4 bases and J by 4 bases, with 12 bases between them. The CDR3 DNA follows: TGTGCCAGCAGTGTAGAGGTCCTGGCAGATACGCAGTATTTT. This codes for CASSVEVLADTQYF.

The chain is built from TRBV5-1 and TRBJ2-1, with 12 bases that match TRBD2. The length of the CDR3 is 17 residues. V trimming: 0 bases; J trimming: 8 bases; junction bases outside the gene matches: 9. Germline V gene lookup returns CDR1 SGHRS and CDR2 YFSETQ. The CDR3 region is CASSLGRLAGVKDEQFF. The CDR3 DNA reads as TGCGCCAGCAGCTTGGGGCGACTAGCGGGAGTCAAGGATGAGCAGTTCTTC. Looking up the rest from reference TRBV5-1 and TRBJ2-1 gives the full variable domain: KAGVTQTPRYLIKTRGQQVTLSCSPISGHRSVSWYQQTPGQGLQFLFEYFSETQRNKGNFPGRFSGRQFSNSRSEMNVSTLELGDSALYLCASSLGRLAGVKDEQFFGPGTRLTVL.

This clone occurred a few times. CDR3 in DNA: TGTGCCAGCAGCTTTGGACTAGGCAGGTACGAGCAGTACTTC. This translates into CASSFGLGRYEQYF. The rearrangement uses TRBV5-5 and TRBJ2-7; 7 nucleotides line up with TRBD2. The CDR3 is made up of 14 amino acids. The germline V gene encodes CDR1 SGHKS and CDR2 YYEKEE (reference sequence). V dropped 2 bases and J dropped 4; count of bases not matched to a gene: 6.

This clone was observed a few times. The genes are TRBV7-2 and TRBJ2-7; D not certain. This CDR3 spans 14 amino acids. From germline, CDR1 is SGHTA and CDR2 FQGNSA. V was trimmed by 1 base and J by 3 bases, leaving 10 bases between them. CDR3 sequence: CASSLGQASYEQYF. The CDR3 DNA reads TGTGCCAGCAGCTTAGGTCAGGCGAGCTACGAGCAGTACTTC.

The J gene is TRBJ2-5, the V gene TRBV11-3; 9 nucleotides align to TRBD1. Germline-derived CDR1 and CDR2 are SGHNT and YENEEA. The CDR3 is 20 amino acids. Germline trimming cut 5 bases from V and 4 bases from J; bases unmatched to any gene: 23. For the CDR3, the DNA is TGTGCCAGCAGCCCCTTAGCCCCAATCTATTACAGGGGGCGGGGAGAGACCCAGTACTTC. Encoded protein: CASSPLAPIYYRGRGETQYF. Full variable domain (remainder filled in from reference TRBV11-3 and TRBJ2-5): EAGVVQSPRYKIIEKKQPVAFWCNPISGHNTLYWYLQNLGQGPELLIRYENEEAVDDSQLPKDRFSAERLKGVDSTLKIQPAELGDSAVYLCASSPLAPIYYRGRGETQYFGPGTRLLVL.

V and J are TRBV28 and TRBJ2-3, with TRBD2 matching over 12 bases. Trimming cost V 5 bases and J 5 bases; bases outside gene matches: 8. Germline assignment: CDR1 MDHEN and CDR2 SYDVKM. The CDR3 length is 16 residues. The CDR3 nucleotides read TGTGCCAGCAGTACACCACTAGCGGGGGGCCTAGATACGCAGTATTTT. Its translation: CASSTPLAGGLDTQYF.

V is TRBV28 and J is TRBJ2-7; 8 bases agree with TRBD1. V lost 3 bases and J lost 0; bases outside the gene matches: 4. The CDR3 contains 15 residues. Germline V gene sequence: CDR1 MDHEN, CDR2 SYDVKM. For the CDR3, the DNA is TGTGCCAGCAGTTTCAGGGGGCCCCTCTCCTACGAGCAGTACTTC. Encoded protein: CASSFRGPLSYEQYF. Supplemented by reference TRBV28 and TRBJ2-7, the full variable domain reads DVKVTQSSRYLVKRTGEKVFLECVQDMDHENMFWYRQDPGLGLRLIYFSYDVKMKEKGDIPEGYSVSREKKERFSLILESASTNQTSMYLCASSFRGPLSYEQYFGPGTRLTVT.

The rearrangement uses TRBV4-3 and TRBJ2-2; D is possibly TRBD1 (6 bases). The CDR3 totals 14 residues. Trimming shortened V by 2 bases and J by 6 bases, and 10 bases separated the two germline ends. Looked up from germline, CDR1 is LGHNA and CDR2 is YSLEER. CDR3 sequence: CASSQSYRAGELFF. The CDR3 nucleotides are TGCGCCAGCAGCCAATCATACAGGGCCGGGGAGCTGTTTTTT.

This CDR3 is CASSDGFTGNTIYF. Here the CDR3 DNA reads TGTGCCAGCAGCGACGGGTTTACTGGAAACACCATATATTTT. The J gene is TRBJ1-3, the V gene TRBV6-1; D unresolved. CDR1 MNHNS and CDR2 SASEGT come from the germline V gene. Trimming stripped 6 bases from V and 2 bases from J, with 11 bases between. This CDR3 contains 14 residues.

The chain uses TRBV7-9 and TRBJ1-1; the match to TRBD1 covers 11 bases. The CDR3 is 16 amino acids. V dropped 6 bases and J dropped 4; count of bases not matched to a gene: 10. In germline, CDR1 is SEHNR, CDR2 FQNEAQ (reference sequence). The CDR3 DNA reads as TGTGCCAGCAGTCCCGGGACAGGGGGTTTTGGCACTGAAGCTTTCTTT. This encodes CASSPGTGGFGTEAFF.

The chain employs TRBV28 and TRBJ2-3; 9 nucleotides line up with TRBD1. The V segment lost 5 bases and the J segment 3 bases; nucleotides outside the gene matches: 3. There are 14 residues in the CDR3. The V gene's germline CDR1 is MDHEN and CDR2 SYDVKM. CDR3 protein: CASSAGTGTDTQYF. DNA of the CDR3: TGTGCCAGCAGTGCCGGGACAGGGACAGATACGCAGTATTTT.

Here the CDR3 DNA reads TGTGCCAGCAGCCTCAAAGCCCCCGGGACTAGCGGGGGGGCAGATACGCAGTATTTT. This translates into CASSLKAPGTSGGADTQYF. The V and J genes are TRBV9 and TRBJ2-3; 16 nucleotides align to TRBD2. The CDR3 spans 19 residues. V gave up 4 bases and J gave up 4 bases; unmatched junction bases: 12. Germline loops: CDR1 SGDLS, CDR2 YYNGEE.

CDR3 nucleotide sequence: TGTGCCAGCAGCTTAGGCAGGGGGTTGCAGCCCCAGCATTTT. Translation gives CASSLGRGLQPQHF. The V and J genes are TRBV7-2 and TRBJ1-5; the match to TRBD1 covers 7 bases. J was trimmed by 7 bases and V by 1 base; bases with no gene match: 4. The CDR3 has 14 amino acids. CDR1 and CDR2 from the germline V gene are SGHTA and FQGNSA.

The chain uses TRBV10-2 and TRBJ2-7, with 7 positions matching TRBD2. The junction had 4 bases not matched to a gene; V was cut back by 3 bases and J by 2 bases. The CDR3 consists of 14 residues. Germline V gives CDR1 WSHSY, CDR2 SAAADI. The CDR3 DNA reads TGCGCCAGCAGTGATGGGGAGGGCCCCTACGAGCAGTACTTC. Protein: CASSDGEGPYEQYF.

V gene TRBV5-1 combines with J gene TRBJ1-2; no clear D. V lost 4 bases and J 6 bases, leaving 19 bases between the germline ends. This CDR3 spans 15 amino acids. CDR1 and CDR2 from the germline V gene are SGHRS and YFSETQ. CDR3 sequence (DNA): TGCGCCAGCAGCCTTCGGATCCGGGAGTGGGATGGCTACACCTTC. It encodes CASSLRIREWDGYTF.